One and the same sample provided the 2 T cell receptor beta chains below, sequenced in a study of regulatory T cells in long-lasting Graves disease (dated by TCRdb to the early 2020s). The time point label, as the study defines it: newly diagnosed GD, antithyroid drugs for less than 3 months. RNA was extracted from PBMCs in TRIzol for both TCR sequencing and RNA sequencing. Library creation used multiplex PCR. Instrument used: Illumina HiSeq 4000. TCR beta libraries were built with iRepertoire HTBI primers and Arm-PCR amplification of CDR3 regions. TCRdb took the public reads, trimmed them with fastp at Q25, ran MiXCR for clone calling and kept in-frame beta chains. One record per CDR3 amino acid sequence lists the most common genes and DNA. In all, the sample holds a few hundred thousand distinct CDR3 sequences, and roughly 21% of those were seen once. About 14% of the sample is taken by the ten largest.

The sequenced sample was peripheral blood mononuclear cells (PBMCs), obtained at new diagnosis, from a patient treated with antithyroid drugs. These TCRs come from a female donor with Graves disease.

Concerning this clonotype itself: Since a far larger clone is one base different, this is likely a read error. This rearrangement joins TRBV7-2 to TRBJ1-4; no reliable D call. The V end lost 4 bases, the J end lost 8 bases, and 5 bases lay between the germline ends. This CDR3 has 11 residues. Per the germline V gene, CDR1 is SGHTA and CDR2 is FQGNSA. CDR3: CASSWGEKLFF. CDR3 nucleotide sequence: TGTGCCAGCAGCTGGGGAGAAAAACTGTTTTTT.

About this clonotype itself: Since a far larger clone is one base different, this is likely a read error. The V call is TRBV9, the J call TRBJ2-3, with TRBD1 matching 9 bases. Germline V CDR1 and CDR2: SGDLS, YYNGEE. The CDR3 consists of 18 residues. Losses at the gene ends were 9 bases for V and 2 bases for J; bases not matched to a gene: 19. CDR3 DNA sequence: TGTGCCAACTCAGCCACGGCGGCCGGGACAGGGACCACAGATACGCAGTATTTT. Translation gives CANSATAAGTGTTDTQYF.